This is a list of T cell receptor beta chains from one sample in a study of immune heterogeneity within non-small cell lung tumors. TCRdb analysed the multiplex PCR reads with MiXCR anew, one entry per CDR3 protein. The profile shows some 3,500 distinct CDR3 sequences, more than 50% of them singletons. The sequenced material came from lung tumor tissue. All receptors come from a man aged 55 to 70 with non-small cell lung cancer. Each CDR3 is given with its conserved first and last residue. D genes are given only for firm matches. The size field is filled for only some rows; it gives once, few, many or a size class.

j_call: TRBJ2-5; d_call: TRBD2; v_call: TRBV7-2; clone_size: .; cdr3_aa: CASSPGLAGRTQYF; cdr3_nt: TGTGCCAGCAGCCCAGGACTAGCAGGCAGGACCCAGTACTTC
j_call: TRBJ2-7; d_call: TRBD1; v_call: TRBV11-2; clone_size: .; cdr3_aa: CASSPRTGGGNEQYF; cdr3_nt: TGTGCCAGCAGCCCGAGGACAGGGGGCGGGAACGAGCAGTACTTC
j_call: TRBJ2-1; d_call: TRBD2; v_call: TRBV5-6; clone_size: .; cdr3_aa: CASTVLGTSGFNEQFF; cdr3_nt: TGTGCCAGCACCGTGCTGGGGACTAGCGGCTTCAATGAGCAGTTCTTC
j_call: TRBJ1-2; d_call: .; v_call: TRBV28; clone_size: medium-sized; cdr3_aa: CASSLARYGYTF; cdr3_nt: TGTGCCAGCAGTCTAGCGCGGTATGGCTACACCTTC
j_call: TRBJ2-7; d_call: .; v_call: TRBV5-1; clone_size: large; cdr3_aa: CASSLGQSYEQYF; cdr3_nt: TGCGCCAGCAGCTTGGGCCAATCCTACGAGCAGTACTTC
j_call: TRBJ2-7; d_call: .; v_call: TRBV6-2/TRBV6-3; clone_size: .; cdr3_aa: CASSSTGHKTYEQYF; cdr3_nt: TGTGCCAGCAGTTCGACGGGTCACAAAACCTACGAGCAGTACTTC
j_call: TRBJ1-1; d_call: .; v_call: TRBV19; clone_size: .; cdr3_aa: CASSRADTEAFF; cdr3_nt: TGTGCCAGTAGCAGGGCAGACACTGAAGCTTTCTTT
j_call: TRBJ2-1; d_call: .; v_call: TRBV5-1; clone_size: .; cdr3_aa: CASSLNPFRPEQFF; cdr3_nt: TGTGCCAGCAGCTTAAACCCGTTCCGTCCTGAGCAGTTCTTC
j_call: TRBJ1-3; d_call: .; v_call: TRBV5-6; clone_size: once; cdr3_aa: CASSSSKGYFGNTIYF; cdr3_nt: TGTGCCAGCAGCTCAAGCAAGGGTTACTTTGGAAACACCATATATTTT
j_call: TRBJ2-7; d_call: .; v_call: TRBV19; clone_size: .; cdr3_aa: CASSSTGSTYEQYF; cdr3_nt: TGTGCCAGTAGTAGTACAGGAAGCACCTACGAGCAGTACTTC
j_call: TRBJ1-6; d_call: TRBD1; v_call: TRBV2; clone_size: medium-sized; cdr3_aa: CASSSPLTGVSPLHF; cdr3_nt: TGTGCCAGCAGTTCCCCCTTAACAGGGGTTTCACCCCTCCACTTT
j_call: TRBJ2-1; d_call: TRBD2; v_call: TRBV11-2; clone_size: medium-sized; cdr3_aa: CASSLATSVQFF; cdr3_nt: TGTGCCAGCAGCTTAGCGACTAGCGTCCAGTTCTTC
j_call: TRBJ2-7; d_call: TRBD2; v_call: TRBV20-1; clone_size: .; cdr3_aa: CSARDRVSGPSWEQYF; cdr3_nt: TGCAGTGCTAGAGATCGGGTTAGCGGGCCCTCCTGGGAGCAGTACTTC
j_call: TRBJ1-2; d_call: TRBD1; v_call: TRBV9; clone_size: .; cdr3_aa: CASSFIHRGGYGYTF; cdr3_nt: TGTGCCAGCAGCTTCATTCACAGGGGAGGCTATGGCTACACCTTC
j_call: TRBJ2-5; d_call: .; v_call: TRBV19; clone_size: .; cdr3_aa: CASSIAGSGGETQYF; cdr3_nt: TGTGCCAGTAGTATAGCCGGGAGCGGTGGAGAGACCCAGTACTTC
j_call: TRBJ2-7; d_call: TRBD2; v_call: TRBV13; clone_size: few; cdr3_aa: CASSSSGLAGSLRYEQYF; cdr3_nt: TGTGCCAGCAGCAGCTCGGGACTAGCGGGATCGCTGCGCTACGAGCAGTACTTC
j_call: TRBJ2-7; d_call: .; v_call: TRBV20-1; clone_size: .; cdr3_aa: CSAPSVDLSSYEQYF; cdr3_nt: TGCAGTGCCCCTTCGGTGGACCTAAGCTCCTACGAGCAGTACTTC
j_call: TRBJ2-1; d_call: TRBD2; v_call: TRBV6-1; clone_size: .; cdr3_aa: CASSEIAGARHEQFF; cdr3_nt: TGTGCCAGCAGTGAGATAGCGGGAGCCCGCCATGAGCAGTTCTTC
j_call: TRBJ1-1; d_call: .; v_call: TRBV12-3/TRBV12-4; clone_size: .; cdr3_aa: CASAATLNTEAFF; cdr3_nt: TGTGCCAGCGCGGCGACACTCAACACTGAAGCTTTCTTT
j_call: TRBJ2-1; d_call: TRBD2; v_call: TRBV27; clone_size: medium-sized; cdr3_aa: CASSFELADRPGEQFF; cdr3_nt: TGTGCCAGCAGTTTCGAACTAGCGGATCGGCCGGGTGAGCAGTTCTTC
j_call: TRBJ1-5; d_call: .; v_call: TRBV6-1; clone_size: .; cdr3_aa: CASSERANQPQHF; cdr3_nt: TGTGCCAGCAGTGAACGGGCAAATCAGCCCCAGCATTTT
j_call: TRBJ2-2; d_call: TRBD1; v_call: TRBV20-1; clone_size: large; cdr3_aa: CSASETKRTGYTGELFF; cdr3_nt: TGCAGTGCTAGTGAAACTAAAAGGACAGGCTACACCGGGGAGCTGTTTTTT
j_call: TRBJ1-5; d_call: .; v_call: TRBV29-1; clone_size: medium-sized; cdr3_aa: CSVGQENQPQHF; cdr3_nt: TGCAGCGTTGGACAGGAAAATCAGCCCCAGCATTTT
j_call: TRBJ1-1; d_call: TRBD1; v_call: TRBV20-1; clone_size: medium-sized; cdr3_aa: CSVDRGRGEAFF; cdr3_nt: TGCAGTGTTGACAGGGGGCGAGGCGAAGCTTTCTTT
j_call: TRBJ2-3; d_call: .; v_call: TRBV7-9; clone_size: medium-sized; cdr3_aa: CASSPPYTDTQYF; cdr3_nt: TGTGCCAGCAGCCCGCCCTACACAGATACGCAGTATTTT
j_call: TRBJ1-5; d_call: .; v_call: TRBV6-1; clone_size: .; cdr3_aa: CASSPSDGIQPQHF; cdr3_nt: TGTGCCAGCAGTCCTTCCGATGGAATCCAGCCCCAGCATTTT
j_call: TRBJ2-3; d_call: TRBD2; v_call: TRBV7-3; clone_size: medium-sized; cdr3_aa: CASSVAGLAGGTTDTQYF; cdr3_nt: TGTGCCAGCAGCGTAGCGGGACTAGCGGGAGGAACGACAGATACGCAGTATTTT
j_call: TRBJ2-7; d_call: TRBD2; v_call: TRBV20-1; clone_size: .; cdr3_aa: CSAREWGLAGMDEQYF; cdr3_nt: TGCAGTGCTAGAGAGTGGGGGCTAGCGGGGATGGACGAGCAGTACTTC
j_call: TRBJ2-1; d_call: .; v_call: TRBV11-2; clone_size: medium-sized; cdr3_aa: CASSLGRQSIYNEQFF; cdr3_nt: TGTGCCAGCAGCTTGGGGCGACAGTCTATCTACAATGAGCAGTTCTTC
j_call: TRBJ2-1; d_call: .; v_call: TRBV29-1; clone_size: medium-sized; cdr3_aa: CSGRRGEQFF; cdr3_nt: TGCAGCGGGAGACGGGGCGAGCAGTTCTTC
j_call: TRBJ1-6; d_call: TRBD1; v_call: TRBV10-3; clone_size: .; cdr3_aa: CAISSGTGNSYNSPLHF; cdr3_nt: TGTGCCATCAGCTCCGGGACAGGGAACTCCTATAATTCACCCCTCCACTTT
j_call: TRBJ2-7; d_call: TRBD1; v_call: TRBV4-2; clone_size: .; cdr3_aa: CASSQYPGQGSDEQYF; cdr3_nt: TGTGCCAGCAGCCAATATCCGGGACAGGGGTCCGACGAGCAGTACTTC
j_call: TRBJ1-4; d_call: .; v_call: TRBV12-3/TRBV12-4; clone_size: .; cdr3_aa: CASKDRGATNEKLFF; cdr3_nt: TGTGCCAGCAAAGACCGGGGCGCAACTAATGAAAAACTGTTTTTT
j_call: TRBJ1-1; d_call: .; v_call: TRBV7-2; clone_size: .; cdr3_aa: CASSLAESMNTEAFF; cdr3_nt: TGTGCCAGCAGCTTAGCGGAAAGTATGAACACTGAAGCTTTCTTT
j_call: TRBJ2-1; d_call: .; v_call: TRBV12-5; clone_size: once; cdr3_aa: CASGLGLTRREQFF; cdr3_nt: TGTGCTAGTGGTTTGGGACTAACAAGGCGTGAGCAGTTCTTC
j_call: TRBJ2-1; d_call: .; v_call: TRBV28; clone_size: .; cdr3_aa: CASSLQGNEQFF; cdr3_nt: TGTGCCAGCAGTTTACAGGGCAATGAGCAGTTCTTC
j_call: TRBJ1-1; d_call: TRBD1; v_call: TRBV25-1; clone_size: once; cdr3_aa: CASSRTGRTEAFF; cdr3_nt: TGTGCCAGCAGTCGGACAGGGCGCACTGAAGCTTTCTTT
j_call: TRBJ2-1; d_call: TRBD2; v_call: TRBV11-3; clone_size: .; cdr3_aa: CASSLHGLAGGLTYNEQFF; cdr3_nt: TGTGCCAGCAGCTTACACGGACTAGCGGGAGGTCTTACCTACAATGAGCAGTTCTTC
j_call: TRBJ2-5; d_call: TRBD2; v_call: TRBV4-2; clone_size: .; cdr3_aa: CASSQGSSGREETQYF; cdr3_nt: TGTGCCAGCAGCCAGGGCTCTAGCGGCCGGGAAGAGACCCAGTACTTC
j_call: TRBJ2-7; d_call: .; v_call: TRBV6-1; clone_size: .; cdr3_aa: CASTPLGYEQYF; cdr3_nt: TGTGCCAGCACTCCCTTGGGCTACGAGCAGTACTTC
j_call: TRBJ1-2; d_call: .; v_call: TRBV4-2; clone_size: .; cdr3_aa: CASSQELQGNYGYTF; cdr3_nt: TGTGCCAGCAGCCAAGAATTGCAGGGGAACTATGGCTACACCTTC
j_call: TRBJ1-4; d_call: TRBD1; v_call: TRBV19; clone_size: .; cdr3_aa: CASSPGRGRNEKLFF; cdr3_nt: TGTGCCAGTAGTCCAGGAAGGGGGCGCAATGAAAAACTGTTTTTT
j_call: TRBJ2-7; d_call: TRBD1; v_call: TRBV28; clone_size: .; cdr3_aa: CASRLPGQAYEQYF; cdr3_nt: TGTGCCAGCAGATTACCGGGACAGGCATACGAGCAGTACTTC
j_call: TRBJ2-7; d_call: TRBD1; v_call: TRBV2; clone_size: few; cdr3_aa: CASRKGTGAVYEQYF; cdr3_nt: TGTGCCAGCAGAAAAGGGACAGGGGCTGTCTACGAGCAGTACTTC
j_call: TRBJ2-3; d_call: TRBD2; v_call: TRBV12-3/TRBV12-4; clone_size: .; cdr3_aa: CASSLGAGGVGTQYF; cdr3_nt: TGTGCCAGCAGTTTAGGAGCGGGAGGAGTAGGGACGCAGTATTTT
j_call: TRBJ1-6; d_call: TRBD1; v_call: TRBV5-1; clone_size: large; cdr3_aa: CASSHAVPGQAFYNSPLHF; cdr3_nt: TGCGCCAGCAGCCATGCCGTCCCGGGACAGGCCTTTTATAATTCACCCCTCCACTTT
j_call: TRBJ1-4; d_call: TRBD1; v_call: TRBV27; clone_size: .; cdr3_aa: CASSLYRGANEKLFF; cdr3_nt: TGTGCCAGCAGTTTATACAGGGGAGCTAATGAAAAACTGTTTTTT
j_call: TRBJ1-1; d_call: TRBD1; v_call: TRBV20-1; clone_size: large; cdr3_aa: CSARGDRANTEAFF; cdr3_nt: TGCAGTGCTAGAGGGGACAGGGCTAACACTGAAGCTTTCTTT
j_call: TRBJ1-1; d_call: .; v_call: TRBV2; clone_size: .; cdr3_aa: CASRRQASTEAFF; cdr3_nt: TGTGCCAGCAGAAGACAGGCGTCGACTGAAGCTTTCTTT
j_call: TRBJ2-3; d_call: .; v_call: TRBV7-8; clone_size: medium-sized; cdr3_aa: CASSPRGGATDTQYF; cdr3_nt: TGTGCCAGCAGCCCCAGGGGAGGGGCCACAGATACGCAGTATTTT
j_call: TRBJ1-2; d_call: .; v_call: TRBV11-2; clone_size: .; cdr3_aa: CASSSPPPGQGGYGYTF; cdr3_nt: TGTGCCAGCAGCTCACCCCCACCGGGTCAAGGGGGCTATGGCTACACCTTC
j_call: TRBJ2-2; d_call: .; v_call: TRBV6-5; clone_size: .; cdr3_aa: CASTYSPSGNTNTGGLFF; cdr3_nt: TGTGCCAGCACTTACTCTCCCAGCGGTAACACGAACACCGGGGGGCTGTTTTTT
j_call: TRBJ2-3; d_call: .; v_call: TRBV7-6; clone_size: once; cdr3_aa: CASSLLGSGTDTQYF; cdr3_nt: TGTGCCAGCAGCTTACTGGGGTCGGGCACAGATACGCAGTATTTT
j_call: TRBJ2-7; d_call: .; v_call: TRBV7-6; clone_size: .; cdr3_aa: CASSSGFGDSYEQYF; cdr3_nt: TGTGCCAGCAGCTCCGGTTTTGGGGATTCTTACGAGCAGTACTTC
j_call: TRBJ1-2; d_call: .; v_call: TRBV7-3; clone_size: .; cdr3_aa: CASSPNTGYGYTF; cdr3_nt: TGTGCCAGCAGCCCGAATACCGGCTATGGCTACACCTTC
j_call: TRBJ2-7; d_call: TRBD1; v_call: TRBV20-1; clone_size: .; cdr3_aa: CSAQEDRIDYEQYF; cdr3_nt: TGCAGTGCTCAGGAGGACAGGATAGACTACGAGCAGTACTTC
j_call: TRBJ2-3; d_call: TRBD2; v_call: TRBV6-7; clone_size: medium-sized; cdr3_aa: CASSFHRAGGPTDTQYF; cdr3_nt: TGTGCCAGCAGTTTCCACCGGGCGGGAGGGCCAACAGATACGCAGTATTTT
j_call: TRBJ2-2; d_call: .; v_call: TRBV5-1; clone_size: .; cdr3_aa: CASRISTGTGELFF; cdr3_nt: TGCGCCAGCAGGATTAGTACTGGGACCGGGGAGCTGTTTTTT
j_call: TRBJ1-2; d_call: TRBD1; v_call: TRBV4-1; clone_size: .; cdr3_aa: CASSQDWGTGGAEGYTF; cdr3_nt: TGCGCCAGCAGCCAAGATTGGGGGACAGGGGGCGCTGAGGGCTACACCTTC
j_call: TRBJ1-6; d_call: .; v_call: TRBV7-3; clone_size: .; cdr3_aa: CASSLNNDSPLHF; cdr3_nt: TGTGCCAGCAGCTTAAATAACGATTCACCCCTCCACTTT